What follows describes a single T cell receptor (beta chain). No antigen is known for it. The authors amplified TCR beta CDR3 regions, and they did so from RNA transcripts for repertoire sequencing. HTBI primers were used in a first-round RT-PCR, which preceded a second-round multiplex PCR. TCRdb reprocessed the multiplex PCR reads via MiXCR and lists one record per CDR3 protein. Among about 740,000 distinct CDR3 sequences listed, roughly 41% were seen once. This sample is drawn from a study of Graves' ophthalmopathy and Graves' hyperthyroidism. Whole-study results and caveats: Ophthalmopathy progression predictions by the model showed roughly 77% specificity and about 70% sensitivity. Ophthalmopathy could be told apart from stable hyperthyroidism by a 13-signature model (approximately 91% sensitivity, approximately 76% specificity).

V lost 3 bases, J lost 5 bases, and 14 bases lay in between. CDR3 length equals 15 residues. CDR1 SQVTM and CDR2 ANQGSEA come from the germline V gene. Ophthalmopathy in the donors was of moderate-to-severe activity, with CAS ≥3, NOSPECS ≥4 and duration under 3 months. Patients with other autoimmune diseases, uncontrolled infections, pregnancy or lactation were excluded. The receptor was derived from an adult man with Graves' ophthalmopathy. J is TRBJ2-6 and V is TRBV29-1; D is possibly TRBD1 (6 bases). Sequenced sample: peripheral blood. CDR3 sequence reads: CSVEGFRDRANVLTF. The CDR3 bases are TGCAGCGTTGAGGGCTTCCGGGACAGGGCCAACGTCCTGACTTTC.